These T cell receptor beta chains were read from a single sample in a study of T cells after somatic rescue of genetic block. The repertoire was sequenced with immunoSEQ multiplex PCR; TCRdb's copy has only in-frame clones and lacks some. The sample shows roughly 71,000 clones, about nine tenths of them seen only once. What was sequenced was peripheral blood mononuclear cells (PBMCs). These receptors were obtained from a man younger than 40. The CDR3 runs from the conserved cysteine through the conserved F or W. Fields, in order: D gene, clone size, J gene, V gene, CDR3 protein, CDR3 DNA. The D gene is left open where the match is weak. Clone size, where shown, is once, few, many, or a class for clones that have expanded.

D: .
size: .
J: TRBJ1-1
V: TRBV6-5
CDR3: CASSYSVGRLNTEAFF
DNA: TGTGCCAGCAGTTACTCGGTGGGAAGGCTGAACACTGAAGCTTTCTTT

D: .
size: .
J: TRBJ2-1
V: TRBV11-2
CDR3: CASSLQADYNEQFF
DNA: TGTGCCAGCAGCTTACAGGCTGATTACAATGAGCAGTTCTTC

D: .
size: .
J: TRBJ2-5
V: TRBV7-9
CDR3: CASSPRGASKETQYF
DNA: TGTGCCAGCAGCCCCAGAGGGGCAAGTAAGGAGACCCAGTACTTC

D: TRBD1
size: .
J: TRBJ2-2
V: TRBV11-2
CDR3: CASSRRQGRSTGELFF
DNA: TGTGCCAGCAGCCGTCGACAGGGAAGAAGCACCGGGGAGCTGTTTTTT

D: .
size: .
J: TRBJ1-6
V: TRBV21-1
CDR3: CASSKDRGESSPLHF
DNA: TGTGCCAGCAGCAAAGATCGGGGGGAGAGTTCACCCCTCCACTTT

D: TRBD2
size: .
J: TRBJ2-7
V: TRBV4-2
CDR3: CASSQDSGGAYEQYF
DNA: TGTGCCAGCAGCCAAGATAGCGGGGGGGCCTACGAGCAGTACTTC

D: .
size: .
J: TRBJ2-6
V: TRBV5-1
CDR3: CASSLDASSGANVLTF
DNA: TGCGCCAGCAGCTTGGATGCGTCCTCTGGGGCCAACGTCCTGACTTTC

D: TRBD1
size: .
J: TRBJ2-1
V: TRBV4-1
CDR3: CASSHSQGAGYNEQFF
DNA: TGCGCCAGCAGCCACTCACAGGGGGCCGGCTACAATGAGCAGTTCTTC

D: TRBD1
size: .
J: TRBJ2-4
V: TRBV27
CDR3: CASSFSGTGEGIQYF
DNA: TGTGCCAGCAGTTTTTCCGGGACAGGGGAAGGCATTCAGTACTTC

D: TRBD1
size: .
J: TRBJ1-4
V: TRBV18
CDR3: CASSPGQGEKLFF
DNA: TGTGCCAGCTCACCGGGACAGGGGGAAAAACTGTTTTTT

D: .
size: .
J: TRBJ1-3
V: TRBV6-6
CDR3: CASSYLTTYSGNTIYF
DNA: TGTGCCAGCAGTTACTTGACAACATACTCTGGAAACACCATATATTTT

D: TRBD2
size: .
J: TRBJ2-1
V: TRBV25-1
CDR3: CASRPAGGEDNEQFF
DNA: TGTGCCAGCCGTCCCGCGGGAGGGGAGGACAATGAGCAGTTCTTC

D: .
size: .
J: TRBJ2-7
V: TRBV14
CDR3: CASSQPGLQQYF
DNA: TGTGCCAGCAGCCAGCCGGGCCTACAGCAGTACTTC

D: .
size: .
J: TRBJ2-7
V: TRBV7-9
CDR3: CASSDSARHAYEQYF
DNA: TGTGCCAGCAGCGACTCCGCCCGACACGCCTACGAGCAGTACTTC

D: .
size: .
J: TRBJ2-3
V: TRBV9
CDR3: CASNRQASTDTQYF
DNA: TGTGCCAGCAACCGACAGGCTAGCACAGATACGCAGTATTTT

D: .
size: .
J: TRBJ2-7
V: TRBV20-1
CDR3: CSAGTGYEQYF
DNA: TGCAGTGCAGGAACAGGGTACGAGCAGTACTTC

D: TRBD1
size: once
J: TRBJ2-7
V: TRBV25-1
CDR3: CASSELGTGVEQYF
DNA: TGTGCCAGCAGTGAATTGGGGACAGGGGTTGAGCAGTACTTC

D: TRBD2
size: .
J: TRBJ2-7
V: TRBV5-1
CDR3: CASSLETSGSDEQYF
DNA: TGCGCCAGCAGCCTAGAGACTAGCGGGAGTGACGAGCAGTACTTC

D: .
size: .
J: TRBJ2-2
V: TRBV19
CDR3: CASSMRLEGGELFF
DNA: TGTGCCAGTAGTATGCGCCTTGAAGGCGGGGAGCTGTTTTTT

D: .
size: .
J: TRBJ2-2
V: TRBV5-1
CDR3: CASSLAGVGTGELFF
DNA: TGCGCCAGCAGCTTGGCGGGAGTCGGTACCGGGGAGCTGTTTTTT

D: TRBD2
size: .
J: TRBJ2-5
V: TRBV7-9
CDR3: CASSFRVAGVETQYF
DNA: TGTGCCAGCAGCTTTCGGGTAGCGGGGGTAGAGACCCAGTACTTC

D: TRBD2
size: .
J: TRBJ2-7
V: TRBV6-5
CDR3: CAVRPAGPYEQYF
DNA: TGTGCCGTCAGGCCAGCGGGACCTTACGAGCAGTACTTC

D: .
size: once
J: TRBJ2-3
V: TRBV6-8
CDR3: CASSLRGRVRTDTQYF
DNA: TGTGCCAGCAGCCTAAGGGGCAGGGTGCGCACAGATACGCAGTATTTT

D: .
size: .
J: TRBJ2-4
V: TRBV11-2
CDR3: CASSSEIWTSSLAKNIQYF
DNA: TGTGCCAGCAGCTCAGAAATATGGACATCCTCCTTAGCCAAAAACATTCAGTACTTC

D: .
size: .
J: TRBJ1-2
V: TRBV7-2
CDR3: CASSHGTYGGYTF
DNA: TGTGCCAGCAGCCACGGCACCTATGGGGGCTACACCTTC

D: TRBD2
size: .
J: TRBJ2-1
V: TRBV5-1
CDR3: CASSLLAGGSNEQFF
DNA: TGCGCCAGCAGCCTCCTAGCGGGAGGAAGTAATGAGCAGTTCTTC

D: .
size: .
J: TRBJ2-1
V: TRBV20-1
CDR3: CSAERVFEQFF
DNA: TGCAGTGCTGAACGGGTGTTTGAGCAGTTCTTC

D: .
size: .
J: TRBJ1-3
V: TRBV7-8
CDR3: CASSLAADSGNTIYF
DNA: TGTGCCAGCAGCTTAGCGGCCGACTCTGGAAACACCATATATTTT

D: .
size: .
J: TRBJ1-5
V: TRBV13
CDR3: CASSLAGDSNQPQHF
DNA: TGTGCCAGCAGCTTAGCCGGGGATAGCAATCAGCCCCAGCATTTT

D: TRBD1
size: .
J: TRBJ1-2
V: TRBV18
CDR3: CASSRSDRGYGYTF
DNA: TGTGCCAGCTCCCGTTCGGACAGGGGATATGGCTACACCTTC

D: TRBD2
size: .
J: TRBJ2-5
V: TRBV4-1
CDR3: CASSQDRLAGRKETQYF
DNA: TGCGCCAGCAGCCAAGATCGCCTAGCGGGGAGGAAAGAGACCCAGTACTTC

D: .
size: .
J: TRBJ2-7
V: TRBV6-5
CDR3: CASRTLRGYEQYF
DNA: TGTGCCAGCCGGACACTTAGGGGCTACGAGCAGTACTTC

D: .
size: once
J: TRBJ1-1
V: TRBV5-1
CDR3: CASRDRQARGDTEAFF
DNA: TGCGCCAGCAGGGACCGACAGGCAAGGGGCGACACTGAAGCTTTCTTT

D: .
size: .
J: TRBJ2-7
V: TRBV7-2
CDR3: CASSQDTRGTYEQYF
DNA: TGCGCCAGCAGCCAAGATACCAGGGGTACCTACGAGCAGTACTTC

D: TRBD1
size: .
J: TRBJ1-1
V: TRBV6-1
CDR3: CASSEPGGRWEAFF
DNA: TGTGCCAGCAGTGAACCAGGGGGCCGCTGGGAAGCTTTCTTT

D: TRBD1
size: .
J: TRBJ2-2
V: TRBV9
CDR3: CASSIQTGPNTGELFF
DNA: TGTGCCAGCAGCATACAGACAGGGCCGAACACCGGGGAGCTGTTTTTT

D: .
size: .
J: TRBJ1-2
V: TRBV6-1
CDR3: CASSEAGQGYGYTF
DNA: TGTGCCAGCAGTGAAGCTGGTCAGGGCTATGGCTACACCTTC

D: .
size: .
J: TRBJ2-5
V: TRBV20-1
CDR3: CSARDRETQYF
DNA: TGCAGTGCTAGAGATCGGGAGACCCAGTACTTC

D: .
size: .
J: TRBJ1-2
V: TRBV5-6
CDR3: CASSLTARETLYGYTF
DNA: TGTGCCAGCAGCTTAACAGCTCGGGAGACCTTATACGGCTACACCTTC

D: .
size: few
J: TRBJ1-1
V: TRBV25-1
CDR3: CASSELKLNTEAFF
DNA: TGTGCCAGCAGTGAATTGAAGTTGAACACTGAAGCTTTCTTT

D: TRBD1
size: .
J: TRBJ2-3
V: TRBV19
CDR3: CASSQQGEADTQYF
DNA: TGTGCCAGTAGTCAACAGGGGGAGGCAGATACGCAGTATTTT

D: .
size: .
J: TRBJ1-5
V: TRBV4-3
CDR3: CASSPDTFSNQPQHF
DNA: TGCGCCAGCAGCCCCGACACCTTTTCCAATCAGCCCCAGCATTTT

D: .
size: .
J: TRBJ2-1
V: TRBV4-3
CDR3: CASSQDLEGGNEQFF
DNA: TGCGCCAGCAGCCAAGATTTGGAGGGAGGCAATGAGCAGTTCTTC

D: .
size: .
J: TRBJ2-7
V: TRBV18
CDR3: CASSRGQTVRTYEQYF
DNA: TGTGCCAGCTCACGAGGACAGACTGTTAGGACCTACGAGCAGTACTTC

D: TRBD1
size: once
J: TRBJ2-5
V: TRBV5-1
CDR3: CASSLVVDRELETQYF
DNA: TGCGCCAGCAGCTTGGTGGTGGACAGGGAGTTAGAGACCCAGTACTTC

D: .
size: .
J: TRBJ2-2
V: TRBV6-5
CDR3: CASSFRGLGAGELFF
DNA: TGTGCCAGCAGTTTCCGGGGGCTGGGGGCCGGGGAGCTGTTTTTT

D: .
size: .
J: TRBJ2-7
V: TRBV15
CDR3: CAASRFSGSNYEQYF
DNA: TGTGCCGCCAGCAGATTCTCAGGAAGTAACTACGAGCAGTACTTC

D: TRBD1
size: .
J: TRBJ1-4
V: TRBV12-5
CDR3: CASGLVDRAEEKLFF
DNA: TGTGCTAGTGGTTTGGTGGACAGGGCGGAGGAAAAACTGTTTTTT

D: .
size: .
J: TRBJ2-2
V: TRBV18
CDR3: CASSPRDNGELFF
DNA: TGTGCCAGCTCACCGAGGGATAACGGGGAGCTGTTTTTT

D: .
size: .
J: TRBJ1-1
V: TRBV7-8
CDR3: CASSPGTENTEAFF
DNA: TGTGCCAGCAGCCCAGGGACGGAGAACACTGAAGCTTTCTTT

D: .
size: .
J: TRBJ1-3
V: TRBV7-2
CDR3: CASSFERGNTIYF
DNA: TGTGCCAGCAGCTTTGAGCGCGGAAACACCATATATTTT

D: .
size: .
J: TRBJ1-2
V: TRBV28
CDR3: CATGGGGRGYTF
DNA: TGTGCCACCGGGGGTGGGGGGCGGGGCTACACCTTC

D: .
size: .
J: TRBJ2-2
V: TRBV18
CDR3: CASSPPSGQNTGELFF
DNA: TGTGCCAGCTCACCACCTTCAGGCCAAAACACCGGGGAGCTGTTTTTT

D: .
size: .
J: TRBJ2-5
V: TRBV6-1
CDR3: CASSLGAEGETQYF
DNA: TGTGCCAGCAGTCTGGGGGCGGAAGGAGAGACCCAGTACTTC

D: TRBD1
size: .
J: TRBJ1-1
V: TRBV19
CDR3: CASSLNRGKKTEAFF
DNA: TGTGCCAGTAGTCTCAACAGGGGGAAGAAGACTGAAGCTTTCTTT

D: TRBD1
size: .
J: TRBJ2-5
V: TRBV4-3
CDR3: CASSRQQGGEETQYF
DNA: TGCGCCAGCAGCCGACAACAGGGGGGAGAAGAGACCCAGTACTTC

D: .
size: .
J: TRBJ2-7
V: TRBV4-3
CDR3: CASSQDLVSSYEQYF
DNA: TGCGCCAGCAGCCAAGACCTCGTTAGCTCCTACGAGCAGTACTTC

D: .
size: .
J: TRBJ1-1
V: TRBV5-1
CDR3: CASGGTLNTEAFF
DNA: TGCGCCAGCGGGGGGACACTGAACACTGAAGCTTTCTTT